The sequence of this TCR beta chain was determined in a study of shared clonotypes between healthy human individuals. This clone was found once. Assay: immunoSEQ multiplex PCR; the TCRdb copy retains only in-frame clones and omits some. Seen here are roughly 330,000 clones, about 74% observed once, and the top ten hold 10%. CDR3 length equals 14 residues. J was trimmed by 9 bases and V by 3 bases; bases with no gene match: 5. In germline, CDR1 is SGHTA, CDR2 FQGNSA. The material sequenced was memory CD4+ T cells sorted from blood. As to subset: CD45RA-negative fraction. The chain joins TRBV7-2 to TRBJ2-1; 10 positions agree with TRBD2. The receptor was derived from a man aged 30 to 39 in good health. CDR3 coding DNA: TGTGCCAGCAGCTTGGGACTAGCGATTTTTGAGCAGTTCTTC. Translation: CASSLGLAIFEQFF.